The next 2 T cell receptor beta chains were all read from a single sample in a study of a mutant IDH1 vaccine in newly diagnosed glioma (dated by TCRdb to about 2021). According to the study, the label for this sample's time point signals: week 5, during vaccination. Each vaccine dose was 300 ug of a 20-mer mutant IDH1 peptide in Montanide, given subcutaneously with topical imiquimod. The library was made by the immunoSEQ multiplex PCR assay. The table comes from immuneACCESS by way of TCRdb, which keeps in-frame sequences with V and J called. Part of the clones is missing from these tables; in studies checked, under half for an unresolved V gene and the rest for unknown reasons. The sample table holds around 34,000 clones, of which 56% were seen once. The ten most abundant clones make up 9.5% to 11% of the sample. These receptors have no known antigen. This specimen was PBMCs, taken from a glioma patient whose treatment included an IDH1 peptide vaccine. These receptors originate from a woman in her late teens or twenties with glioma.

This chain links TRBV9 with TRBJ2-5; D is uncertain. CDR1 is SGDLS, CDR2 YYNGEE, per germline. The CDR3 sequence is 15 residues long. V lost 0 bases to trimming and J lost 1 base, with 10 bases between them. CDR3 DNA: TGTGCCAGCAGCGTAGAGCCCAAACTCCAAGAGACCCAGTACTTC. The encoded protein is CASSVEPKLQETQYF.

CDR3 protein: CASSLSGTALGGYSNQPQHF. CDR3 nucleotides: TGTGCCAGCAGTTTATCAGGGACAGCATTAGGGGGGTATAGCAATCAGCCCCAGCATTTT. The rearrangement joins TRBV28 to TRBJ1-5, with 7 bases fitting TRBD1. Germline CDR1 MDHEN, CDR2 SYDVKM. Trimming at V came to 1 base and at J to 0 bases, leaving 15 bases not matched to a gene. The CDR3 has 20 amino acids.